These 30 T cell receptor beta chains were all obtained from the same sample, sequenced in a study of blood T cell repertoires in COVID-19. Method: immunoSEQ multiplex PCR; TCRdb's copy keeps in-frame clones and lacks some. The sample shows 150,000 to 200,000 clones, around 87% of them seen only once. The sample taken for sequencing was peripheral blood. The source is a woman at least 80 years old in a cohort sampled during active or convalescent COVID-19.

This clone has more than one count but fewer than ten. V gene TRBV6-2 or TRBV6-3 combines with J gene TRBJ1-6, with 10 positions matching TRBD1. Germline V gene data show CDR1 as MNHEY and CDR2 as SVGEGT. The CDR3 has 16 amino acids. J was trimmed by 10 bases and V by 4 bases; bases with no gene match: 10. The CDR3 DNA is TGTGCCAGCAGTTTCCCGGGACAGGGGTTAAGGTCACCCCTCCACTTT. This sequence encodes CASSFPGQGLRSPLHF.

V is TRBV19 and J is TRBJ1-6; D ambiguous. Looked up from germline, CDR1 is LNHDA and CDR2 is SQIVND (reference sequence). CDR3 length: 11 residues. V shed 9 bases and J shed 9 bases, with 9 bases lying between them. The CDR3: CASKNGSPLHF. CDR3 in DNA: TGTGCCAGCAAAAACGGTTCACCCCTCCACTTT.

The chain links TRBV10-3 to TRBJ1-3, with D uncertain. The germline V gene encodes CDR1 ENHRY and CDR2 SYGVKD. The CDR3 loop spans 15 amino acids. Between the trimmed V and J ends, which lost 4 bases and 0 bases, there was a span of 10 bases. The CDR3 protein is CAISAVDSSGNTIYF. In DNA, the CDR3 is TGTGCCATCAGTGCGGTAGATAGCTCTGGAAACACCATATATTTT.

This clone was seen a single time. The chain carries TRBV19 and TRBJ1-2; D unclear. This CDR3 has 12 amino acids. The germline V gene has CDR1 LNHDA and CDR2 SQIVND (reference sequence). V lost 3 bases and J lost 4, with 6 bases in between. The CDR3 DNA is TGTGCCAGTAGTATCGTCGGCTATGGCTACACCTTC. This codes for CASSIVGYGYTF.

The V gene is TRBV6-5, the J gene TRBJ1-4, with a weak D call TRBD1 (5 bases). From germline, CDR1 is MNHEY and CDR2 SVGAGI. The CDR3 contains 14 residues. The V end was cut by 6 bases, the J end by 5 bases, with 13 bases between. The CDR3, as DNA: TGTGCCAGCAGATCTTGGGACTTCAATGAAAAACTGTTTTTT. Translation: CASRSWDFNEKLFF.

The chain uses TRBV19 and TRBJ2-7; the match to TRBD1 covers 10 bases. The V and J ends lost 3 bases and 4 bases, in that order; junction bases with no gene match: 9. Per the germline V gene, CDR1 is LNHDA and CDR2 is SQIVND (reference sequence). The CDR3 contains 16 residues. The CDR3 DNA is TGTGCCAGTAGTATCCGCCGGGGACAGGGGTGGTACGAGCAGTACTTC. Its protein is CASSIRRGQGWYEQYF.

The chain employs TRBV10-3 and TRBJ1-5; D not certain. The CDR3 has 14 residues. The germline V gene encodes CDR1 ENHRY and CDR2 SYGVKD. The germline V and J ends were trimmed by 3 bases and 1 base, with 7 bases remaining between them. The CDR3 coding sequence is TGTGCCATCAGTGAAGCTCCAAGCAATCAGCCCCAGCATTTT. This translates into CAISEAPSNQPQHF.

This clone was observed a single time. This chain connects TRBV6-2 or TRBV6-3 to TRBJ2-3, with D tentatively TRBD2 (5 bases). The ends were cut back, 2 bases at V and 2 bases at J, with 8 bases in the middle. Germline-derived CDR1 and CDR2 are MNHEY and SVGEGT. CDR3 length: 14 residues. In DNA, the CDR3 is TGTGCCAGCAGTTACGGAGCGGTCACAGATACGCAGTATTTT. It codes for CASSYGAVTDTQYF.

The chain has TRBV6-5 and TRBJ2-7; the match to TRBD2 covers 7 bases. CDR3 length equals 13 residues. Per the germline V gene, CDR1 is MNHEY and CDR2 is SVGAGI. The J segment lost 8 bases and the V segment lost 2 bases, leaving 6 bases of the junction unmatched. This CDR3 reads CASSYVREGQQYV. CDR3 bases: TGTGCCAGCAGTTACGTCAGGGAGGGACAGCAGTACGTC.

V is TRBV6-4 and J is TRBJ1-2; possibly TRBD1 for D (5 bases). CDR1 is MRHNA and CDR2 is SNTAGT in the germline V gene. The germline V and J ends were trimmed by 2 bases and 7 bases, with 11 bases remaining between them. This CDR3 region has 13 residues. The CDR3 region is CASSDLGGTGYTF. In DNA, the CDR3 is TGTGCCAGCAGTGACCTGGGGGGTACTGGCTACACCTTC.

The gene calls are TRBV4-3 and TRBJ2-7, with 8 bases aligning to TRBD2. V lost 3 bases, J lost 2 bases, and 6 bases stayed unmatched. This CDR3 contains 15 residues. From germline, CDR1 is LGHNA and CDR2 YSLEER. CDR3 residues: CASSHTTSATYEQYF. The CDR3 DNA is TGCGCCAGCAGCCATACGACTAGCGCCACCTACGAGCAGTACTTC.

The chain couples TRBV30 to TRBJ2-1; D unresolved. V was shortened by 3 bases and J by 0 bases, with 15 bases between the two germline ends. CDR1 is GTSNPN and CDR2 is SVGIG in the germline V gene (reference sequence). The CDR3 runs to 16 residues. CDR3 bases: TGTGCCTGGAGGCCGATTCTTACGAGCTCCTACAATGAGCAGTTCTTC. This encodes CAWRPILTSSYNEQFF.

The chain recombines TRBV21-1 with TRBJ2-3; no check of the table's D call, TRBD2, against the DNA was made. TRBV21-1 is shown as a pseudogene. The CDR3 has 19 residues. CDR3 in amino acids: CASRLGLAPFNCSTDTQYF. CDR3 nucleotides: TGTGCCAGCAGATTGGGACTAGCGCCGTTTAATTGTAGCACAGATACGCAGTATTTT.

CDR3 DNA sequence: TGTGCCAGCAGCCGGAGGGGCGGGATGGGTAACAATGAGCAGTTCTTC. This gives the protein CASSRRGGMGNNEQFF. The V and J genes are TRBV7-9 and TRBJ2-1; TRBD2 might be the D (6 bases). The germline V gene encodes CDR1 SEHNR and CDR2 FQNEAQ (reference sequence). This CDR3 spans 16 amino acids. Trimming removed 5 bases at V and 5 bases at J, with 19 bases between.

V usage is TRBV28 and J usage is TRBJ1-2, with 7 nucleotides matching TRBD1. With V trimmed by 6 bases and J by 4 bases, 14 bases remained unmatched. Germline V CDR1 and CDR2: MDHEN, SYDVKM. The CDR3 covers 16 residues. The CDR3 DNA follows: TGTGCCAGCAGCTCCCCCGGCGGGACAGCCTCCTATGGCTACACCTTC. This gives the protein CASSSPGGTASYGYTF.

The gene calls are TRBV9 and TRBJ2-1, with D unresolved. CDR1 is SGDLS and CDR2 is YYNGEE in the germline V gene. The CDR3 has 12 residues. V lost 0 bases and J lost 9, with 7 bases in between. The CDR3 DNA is TGTGCCAGCAGCGTAGACTCAGGTGAGCAGTTCTTC. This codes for CASSVDSGEQFF.

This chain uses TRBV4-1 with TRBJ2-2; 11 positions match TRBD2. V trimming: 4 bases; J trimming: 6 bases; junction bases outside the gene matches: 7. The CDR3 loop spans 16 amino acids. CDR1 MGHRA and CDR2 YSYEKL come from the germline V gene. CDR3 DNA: TGCGCCAGCAGCCCGTTTAGCGGGGGGGCCCCCGGGGAGCTGTTTTTT. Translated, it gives CASSPFSGGAPGELFF.

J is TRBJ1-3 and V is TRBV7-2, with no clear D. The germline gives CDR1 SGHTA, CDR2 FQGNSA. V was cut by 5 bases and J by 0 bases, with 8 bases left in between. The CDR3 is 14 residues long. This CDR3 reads CASSLGSSGNTIYF. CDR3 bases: TGTGCCAGCAGCCTTGGGAGCTCTGGAAACACCATATATTTT.

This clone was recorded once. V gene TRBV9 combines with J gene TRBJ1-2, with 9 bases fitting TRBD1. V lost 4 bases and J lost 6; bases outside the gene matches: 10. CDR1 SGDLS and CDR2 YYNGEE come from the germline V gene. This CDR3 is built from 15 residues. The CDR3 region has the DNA TGTGCCAGCAGCTCGAGGACAGGGGTAGTGGATGGCTACACCTTC. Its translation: CASSSRTGVVDGYTF.

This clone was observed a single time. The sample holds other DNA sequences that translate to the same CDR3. DNA for the CDR3: TGTGCCAGCAGTTTGACAGGGGGACAGCCCCAGCATTTT. It is translated as CASSLTGGQPQHF. The chain has TRBV12-3 or TRBV12-4 and TRBJ1-5; TRBD1 agrees at 9 bases. With V trimmed by 3 bases and J by 7 bases, 1 base remained unmatched. This CDR3 contains 13 residues.

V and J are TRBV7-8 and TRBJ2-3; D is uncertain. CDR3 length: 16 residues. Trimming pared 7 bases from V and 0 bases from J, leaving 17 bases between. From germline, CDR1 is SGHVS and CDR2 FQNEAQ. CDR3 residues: CASTELKPVSTDTQYF. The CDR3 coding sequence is TGTGCCAGCACCGAGCTAAAACCCGTAAGCACAGATACGCAGTATTTT.

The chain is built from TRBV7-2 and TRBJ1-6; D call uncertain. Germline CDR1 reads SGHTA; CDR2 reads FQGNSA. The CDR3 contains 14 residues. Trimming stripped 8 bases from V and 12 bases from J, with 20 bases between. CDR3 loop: CASVGRVGIGPLHF. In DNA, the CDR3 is TGTGCCAGCGTTGGGAGGGTGGGTATAGGACCCCTCCACTTT.

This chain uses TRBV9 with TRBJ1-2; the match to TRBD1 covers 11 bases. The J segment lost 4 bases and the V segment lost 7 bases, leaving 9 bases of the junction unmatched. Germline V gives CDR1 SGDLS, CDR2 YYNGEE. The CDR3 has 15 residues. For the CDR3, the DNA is TGTGCCAGCGGAAGGGGGACAGGGGGTGGCTATGGCTACACCTTC. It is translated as CASGRGTGGGYGYTF. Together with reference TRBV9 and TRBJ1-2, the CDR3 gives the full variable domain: DSGVTQTPKHLITATGQRVTLRCSPRSGDLSVYWYQQSLDQGLQFLIQYYNGEERAKGNILERFSAQQFPDLHSELNLSSLELGDSALYFCASGRGTGGGYGYTFGSGTRLTVV.

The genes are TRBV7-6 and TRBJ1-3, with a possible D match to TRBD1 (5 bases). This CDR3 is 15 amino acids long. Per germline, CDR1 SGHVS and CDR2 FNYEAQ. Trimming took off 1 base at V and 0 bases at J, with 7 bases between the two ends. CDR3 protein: CASSLVGLSGNTIYF. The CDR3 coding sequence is TGTGCCAGCAGCTTAGTGGGGCTCTCTGGAAACACCATATATTTT.

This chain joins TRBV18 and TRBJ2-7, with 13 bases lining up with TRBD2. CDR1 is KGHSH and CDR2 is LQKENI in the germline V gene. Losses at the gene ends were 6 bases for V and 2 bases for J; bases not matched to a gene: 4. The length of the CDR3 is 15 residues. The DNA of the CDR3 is TGTGCCAGCTCTCGAGGGACTAGCGGGGCCTACGAGCAGTACGTC. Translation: CASSRGTSGAYEQYV.

The CDR3 protein is CASSSKGGWETQYF. For the CDR3, the DNA is TGTGCCAGCAGCTCCAAGGGAGGATGGGAGACCCAGTACTTC. The V and J genes are TRBV7-8 and TRBJ2-5, with TRBD2 as a possible D gene (6 bases). Trimming left V 4 bases short and J 5 bases short, with 14 bases between. Germline loops: CDR1 SGHVS, CDR2 FQNEAQ. The CDR3 is 14 residues long.

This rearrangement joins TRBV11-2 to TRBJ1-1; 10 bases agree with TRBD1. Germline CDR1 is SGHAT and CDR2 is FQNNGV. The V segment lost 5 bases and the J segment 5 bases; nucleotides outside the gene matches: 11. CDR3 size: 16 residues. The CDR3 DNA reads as TGTGCCAGCAGCAACCCGGTCGTGGACAGGGGGACTGAAGCTTTCTTT. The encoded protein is CASSNPVVDRGTEAFF.

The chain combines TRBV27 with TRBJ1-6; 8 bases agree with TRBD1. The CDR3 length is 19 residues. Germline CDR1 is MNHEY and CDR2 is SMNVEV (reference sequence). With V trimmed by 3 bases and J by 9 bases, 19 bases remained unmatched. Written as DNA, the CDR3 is TGTGCCAGCAGTTTGTCCGGGACAGGATTGAATATCAGGGGTTCACCCCTCCACTTT. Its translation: CASSLSGTGLNIRGSPLHF.

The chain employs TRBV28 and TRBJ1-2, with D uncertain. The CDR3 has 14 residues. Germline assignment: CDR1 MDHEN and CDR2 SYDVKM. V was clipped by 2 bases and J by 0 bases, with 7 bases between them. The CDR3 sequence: CASSLTGTNYGYTF. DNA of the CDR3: TGTGCCAGCAGTTTAACCGGGACTAACTATGGCTACACCTTC.

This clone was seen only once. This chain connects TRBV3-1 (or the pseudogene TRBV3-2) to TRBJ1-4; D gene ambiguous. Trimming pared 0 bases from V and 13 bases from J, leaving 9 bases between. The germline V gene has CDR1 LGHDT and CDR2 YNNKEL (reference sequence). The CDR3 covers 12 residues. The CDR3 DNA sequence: TGTGCCAGCAGCCAAGAGATGGGAGGACTGTTTTTT. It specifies CASSQEMGGLFF.